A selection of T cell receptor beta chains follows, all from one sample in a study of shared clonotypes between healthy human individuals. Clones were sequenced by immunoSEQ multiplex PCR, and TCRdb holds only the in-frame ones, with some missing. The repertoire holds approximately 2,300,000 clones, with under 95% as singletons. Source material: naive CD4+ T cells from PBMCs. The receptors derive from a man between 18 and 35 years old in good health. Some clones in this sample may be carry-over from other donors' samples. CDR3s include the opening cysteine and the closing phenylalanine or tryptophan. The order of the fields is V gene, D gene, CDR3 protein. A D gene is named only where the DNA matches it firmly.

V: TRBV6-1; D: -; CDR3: CASGQNSNQPQHF
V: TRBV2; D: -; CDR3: CASSTTTGANVLTF
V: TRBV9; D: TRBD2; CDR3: CASSVTGLAGTEQYF
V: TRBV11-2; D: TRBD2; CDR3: CASSLTTSGISSYEQYF
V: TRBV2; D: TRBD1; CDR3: CASIRQGDEQYF
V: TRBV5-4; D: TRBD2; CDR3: CASRKAGLAGGGGYEQYF
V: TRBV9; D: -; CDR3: CASSPRRQASYEQYF
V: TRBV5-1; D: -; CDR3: CASSLEQLISAGANVLTF
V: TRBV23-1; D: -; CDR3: CASSQSVRVYYTF
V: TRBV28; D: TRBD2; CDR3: CASSFRTSGGHTQYF
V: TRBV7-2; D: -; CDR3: CASSLNRDFSHEQFF
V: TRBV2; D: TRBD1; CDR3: CASSSTGEPQHF
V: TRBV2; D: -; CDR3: CASSNFMNTEAFF
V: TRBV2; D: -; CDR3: CASRKAAKSSYEQYF
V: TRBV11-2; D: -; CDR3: CASSLAGSGSYNEQFF
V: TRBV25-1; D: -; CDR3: CASSRQGEDEQYF
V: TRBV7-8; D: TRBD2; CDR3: CATGEGWYEQYF